This passage covers 3 T cell receptor beta chains from one sample sequenced in a study of shared clonotypes between healthy human individuals. In the naive CD8 group, cells lacked CD45RO and were positively selected for CCR7, so terminally differentiated effector memory CD45RA+ cells were left out. The protocol was immunoSEQ multiplex PCR, while the TCRdb copy is restricted to in-frame clones and leaves out a portion. The sample records about 2.2 million clones, around 93% being singletons. Sequencing was performed on naive CD8+ T cells from PBMCs. These receptors all stem from a young man in good health. Some clones in this sample may be carry-over from other donors' samples.

A single count supports this clone. The chain recombines TRBV28 with TRBJ1-2; possibly TRBD1 for D (5 bases). The CDR3 is made up of 14 amino acids. Germline V gene data show CDR1 as MDHEN and CDR2 as SYDVKM. Trimming took off 3 bases at V and 7 bases at J, with 15 bases between the two ends. Here the CDR3 reads CASSFSQGVFGYTF. CDR3 DNA sequence: TGTGCCAGCAGTTTCTCCCAGGGTGTTTTTGGCTACACCTTC.

The chain couples TRBV28 to TRBJ2-1; TRBD2 matches 8 bases. Germline trimming cut 7 bases from V and 7 bases from J; bases unmatched to any gene: 6. The CDR3 is made up of 13 amino acids. CDR1 is MDHEN, CDR2 SYDVKM, per germline. The CDR3 reads CASKTSGANEQFF. The CDR3, as DNA: TGTGCCAGCAAAACTAGCGGAGCAAATGAGCAGTTCTTC.

The rearrangement links TRBV4-2 to TRBJ1-3, with 7 positions matching TRBD1. The CDR3 is 18 amino acids. J lost 0 bases, V lost 0 bases, and 8 bases had no gene match. From germline, CDR1 is LGHNA and CDR2 YNFKEQ. The CDR3, as DNA: TGTGCCAGCAGCCAAGATGGGTCAGGGGGGGACTCTGGAAACACCATATATTTT. This codes for CASSQDGSGGDSGNTIYF.